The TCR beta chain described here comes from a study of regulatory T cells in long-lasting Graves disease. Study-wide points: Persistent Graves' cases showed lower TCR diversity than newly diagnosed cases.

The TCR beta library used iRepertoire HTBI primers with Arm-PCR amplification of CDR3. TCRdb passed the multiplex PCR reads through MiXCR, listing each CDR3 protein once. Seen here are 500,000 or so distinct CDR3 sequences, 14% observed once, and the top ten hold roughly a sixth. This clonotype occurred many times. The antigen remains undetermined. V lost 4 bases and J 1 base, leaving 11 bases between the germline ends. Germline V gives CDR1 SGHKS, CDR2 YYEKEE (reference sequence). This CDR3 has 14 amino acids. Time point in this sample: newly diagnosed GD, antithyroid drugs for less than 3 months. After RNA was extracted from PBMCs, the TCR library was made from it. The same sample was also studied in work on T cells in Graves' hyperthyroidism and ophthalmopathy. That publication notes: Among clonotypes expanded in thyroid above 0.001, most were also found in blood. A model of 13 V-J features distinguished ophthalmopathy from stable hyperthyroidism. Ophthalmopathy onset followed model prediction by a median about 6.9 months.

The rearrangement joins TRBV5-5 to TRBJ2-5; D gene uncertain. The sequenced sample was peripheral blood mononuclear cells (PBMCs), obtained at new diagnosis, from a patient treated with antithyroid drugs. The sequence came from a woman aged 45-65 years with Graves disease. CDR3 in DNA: TGTGCCAGCAGCCCTCAGAGGTCCCAAGAGACCCAGTACTTC. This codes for CASSPQRSQETQYF.